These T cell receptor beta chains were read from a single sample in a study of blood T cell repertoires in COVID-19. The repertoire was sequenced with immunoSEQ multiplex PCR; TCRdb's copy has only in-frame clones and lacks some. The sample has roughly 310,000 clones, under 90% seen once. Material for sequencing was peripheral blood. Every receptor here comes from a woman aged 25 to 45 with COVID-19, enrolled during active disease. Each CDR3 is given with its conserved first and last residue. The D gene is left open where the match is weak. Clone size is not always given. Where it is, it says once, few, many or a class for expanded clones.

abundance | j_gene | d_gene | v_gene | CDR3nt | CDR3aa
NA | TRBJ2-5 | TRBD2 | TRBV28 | TGTGCCAGCAGTTCTACAGGACTAGCGGCAGAGACCCAGTACTTC | CASSSTGLAAETQYF
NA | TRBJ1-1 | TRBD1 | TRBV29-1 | TGCAGCGCAAATTCCGGGACAGCCATGAACACTGAAGCTTTCTTT | CSANSGTAMNTEAFF
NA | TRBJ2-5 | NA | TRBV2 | TGTGCCAGCAGTGTCAGGGTGACAAGAGAGACCCAGTACTTC | CASSVRVTRETQYF
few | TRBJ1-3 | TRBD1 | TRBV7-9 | TGTGCCAGCAGCGCCATGACAGGGGGAACTGGAAACACCATATATTTT | CASSAMTGGTGNTIYF
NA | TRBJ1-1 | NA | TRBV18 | TGTGCCAGCTCACCACCGGCAGGCCCGTGGGCTTTCTTT | CASSPPAGPWAFF
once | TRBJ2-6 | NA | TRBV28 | TGTGCCAGCAGTTCCTTACGGGGGGCCAACGTCCTGACTTTC | CASSSLRGANVLTF
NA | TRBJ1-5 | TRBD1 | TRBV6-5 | TGTGCCAGCAACACAGACAGGGTAGGCCAGCCCCAGCATTTT | CASNTDRVGQPQHF
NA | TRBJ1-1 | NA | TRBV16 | TGTGCCAGCAGCCAATCGCAAAACAGTGAAGCTTTCTTT | CASSQSQNSEAFF
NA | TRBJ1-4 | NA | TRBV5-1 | TGCGCCAGCAGCTCGGAGGCGGGAAATAATGAAAAACTGTTTTTT | CASSSEAGNNEKLFF
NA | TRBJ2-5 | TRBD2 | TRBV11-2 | TGTGCCAGCAGTCCCGGGACTAGCGCGCCCCACGCCCAGTACTTC | CASSPGTSAPHAQYF
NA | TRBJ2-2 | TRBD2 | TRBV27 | TGTGCCAGCAGTTTTACTAGCGGGAGAGGGGACACCGGGGAGCTGTTTTTT | CASSFTSGRGDTGELFF
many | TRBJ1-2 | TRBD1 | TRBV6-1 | TGTGCCAGCAGTGAAGGGACAGGGTATGGCTACACCTTC | CASSEGTGYGYTF
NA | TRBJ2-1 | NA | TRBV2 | TGTGCCAGCAGTGAAGCGAAGTCTTGGGCTAGGAGCGGAACCACTCCCGAGCAGTTCTTC | CASSEAKSWARSGTTPEQFF
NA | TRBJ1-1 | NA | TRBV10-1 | TGCGCCAGCAGAGCGGACGGGAACACTGAAGCTTTCTTT | CASRADGNTEAFF
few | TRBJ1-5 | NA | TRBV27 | TGTGCCAGCAGCCCCTTATCGGGTCATAGCAATCAGCCCCAGCATTTT | CASSPLSGHSNQPQHF
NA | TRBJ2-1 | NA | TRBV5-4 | TGTGCCAGCAGCTTGGTTAAAAATGCCCTATCCTACAATGAGCAGTTCTTC | CASSLVKNALSYNEQFF
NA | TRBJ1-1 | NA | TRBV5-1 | TGCGCCAGCAGCTTCTTCCAGGGGAACACTGAAGCTTTCTTT | CASSFFQGNTEAFF
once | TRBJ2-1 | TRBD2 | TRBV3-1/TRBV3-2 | TGTGCCAGCAGCCAAGAGTGGATCGGGGAAAGCGGGAGGGGTATTGGTGAGCAGTTCTTC | CASSQEWIGESGRGIGEQFF
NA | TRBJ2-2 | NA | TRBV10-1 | TGCGCCAGCAGTGAGCCATCCCGCGGGGCCGGGGAGCTGTTTTTT | CASSEPSRGAGELFF
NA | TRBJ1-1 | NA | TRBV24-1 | TGTGCCACCGGGAGGGACACTGAAGCTTTCTTT | CATGRDTEAFF
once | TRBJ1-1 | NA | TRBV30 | TGTGCCTGGAGTGTACACGGGTACACTGAAGCTTTCTTT | CAWSVHGYTEAFF
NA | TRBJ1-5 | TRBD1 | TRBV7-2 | TGTGCCAGCAGCTTAAGACAGGGGGCCGATCAGCCCCAGCATTTT | CASSLRQGADQPQHF
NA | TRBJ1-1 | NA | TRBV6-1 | TGTGCCAGCAGTGACCAATTGAACACTGAAGCTTTCTTT | CASSDQLNTEAFF
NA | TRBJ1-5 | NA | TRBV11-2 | TGTGCCAGCAGCTTAGGAGGTAGGGGACCCCAGCATTTT | CASSLGGRGPQHF
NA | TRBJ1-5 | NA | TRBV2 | TGTGCCAGCAGTTCCGACCAGGGGAAGCCCCAGCATTTT | CASSSDQGKPQHF
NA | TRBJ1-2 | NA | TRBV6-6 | TGTGCCAGCAGTTACTGGTCGGGAGATGGCTACACCTTC | CASSYWSGDGYTF
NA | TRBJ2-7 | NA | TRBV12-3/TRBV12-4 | TGTGCCAGCAGCTCCGGACTTTCACAGTACTTC | CASSSGLSQYF
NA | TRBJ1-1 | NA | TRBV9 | TGTGCCAGCAGCGTAGGCAGGGCGGAGAACACTGAAGCTTTCTTT | CASSVGRAENTEAFF
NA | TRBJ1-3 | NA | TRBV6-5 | TGTGCCACCAAGGACAGCTCTGGAAACACCATATATTTT | CATKDSSGNTIYF
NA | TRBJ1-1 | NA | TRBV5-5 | TGTGCCAGCAGCTTCCAGGGGACGAACACTGAAGCTTTCTTT | CASSFQGTNTEAFF
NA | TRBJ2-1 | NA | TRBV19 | TGTGCCAGTAGTCGGGTGGGCTCCTACAATGAGCAGTTCTTC | CASSRVGSYNEQFF
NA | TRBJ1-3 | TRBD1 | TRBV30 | TGTGCCTGGGGACAGGGGGCGAACACCATATATTTT | CAWGQGANTIYF
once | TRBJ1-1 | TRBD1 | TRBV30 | TGTGCCTGGACCAGGATCGGACAGGGCAGGAACACTGAAGCTTTCTTT | CAWTRIGQGRNTEAFF
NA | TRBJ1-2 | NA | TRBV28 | TGTGCCAGCAGTTTCCGTAACTATGGCTACACCTTC | CASSFRNYGYTF
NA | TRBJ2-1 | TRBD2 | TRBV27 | TGTGCCAGCAGTTCAAGCGGGATCTTTTACAATGAGCAGTTCTTC | CASSSSGIFYNEQFF
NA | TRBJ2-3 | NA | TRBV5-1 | TGCGCCAGCAGCTTGGCCGGGCAGGGAAGCTCTCAAGATACGCAGTATTTT | CASSLAGQGSSQDTQYF
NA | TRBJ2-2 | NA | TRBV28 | TGTGCCAGCAGTGAACCAGTGAACACCGGGGAGCTGTTTTTT | CASSEPVNTGELFF
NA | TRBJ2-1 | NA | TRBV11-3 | TGTGCCAGCAACTTAGATTCCGACAGTTACAATGAGCAGTTCTTC | CASNLDSDSYNEQFF
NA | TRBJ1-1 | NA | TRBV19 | TGTGCCAGTAGCAAAAACCCCTTGGGGGGGTCCCTGAACACTGAAGCTTTCTTT | CASSKNPLGGSLNTEAFF
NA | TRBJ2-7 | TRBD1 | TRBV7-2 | TGTGCCAGCAGCTCGGGACAGGTGTTAGGCGAGCAGTACTTC | CASSSGQVLGEQYF
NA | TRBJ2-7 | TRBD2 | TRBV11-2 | TGTGCCAGCAGCTTACTAGCGGGAGCCTACGAGCAGTACTTC | CASSLLAGAYEQYF